What follows are 27 T cell receptor beta chains derived from one specimen sequenced in a study of blood T cell repertoires in COVID-19. Produced via immunoSEQ multiplex PCR; TCRdb's table is partial and in-frame only. Among approximately 66,000 clones listed, 80% to 90% were seen once. The sequenced sample consisted of peripheral blood. The receptors originated from a human donor with active COVID-19. The donor label of this sample is uncertain.

The chain employs TRBV27 and TRBJ2-1; the match to TRBD2 covers 9 bases. J was trimmed by 8 bases and V by 5 bases; bases with no gene match: 13. This CDR3 contains 16 residues. Per the germline V gene, CDR1 is MNHEY and CDR2 is SMNVEV (reference sequence). CDR3 amino acids: CASSPTLAGMDYEQFF. CDR3 DNA sequence: TGTGCCAGCAGTCCCACCCTAGCGGGGATGGATTATGAGCAGTTCTTC.

V is TRBV27 and J is TRBJ2-7; 7 bases are a match to TRBD1. CDR3 length equals 15 residues. The V gene end was trimmed by 2 bases and the J gene end by 4 bases; junction bases not matched to a gene: 8. The germline CDR1 and CDR2 sequences are MNHEY and SMNVEV (reference sequence). The CDR3 sequence: CASSLGRDRIYEQYF. The CDR3 DNA is TGTGCCAGCAGTTTAGGTCGGGACAGAATTTACGAGCAGTACTTC.

The chain recombines TRBV6-5 with TRBJ2-3, with 7 bases fitting TRBD1. In germline, CDR1 is MNHEY, CDR2 SVGAGI. The V and J ends lost 0 bases and 0 bases, in that order; junction bases with no gene match: 3. This CDR3 is 16 amino acids long. CDR3 nucleotides: TGTGCCAGCAGTTACTCGAGCAGGGGGAGCACAGATACGCAGTATTTT. Translating gives CASSYSSRGSTDTQYF.

The chain recombines TRBV7-2 with TRBJ2-4; 7 nucleotides line up with TRBD1. There are 14 residues in the CDR3. V shed 5 bases, J shed 7 bases, and the junction held 8 bases outside the gene matches. Germline CDR1 and CDR2: SGHTA and FQGNSA. This CDR3 reads CASSRTGARNIQYF. CDR3 in DNA: TGTGCCAGCAGCAGGACAGGTGCTCGGAACATTCAGTACTTC.

V is TRBV6-1 and J is TRBJ1-1; 8 nucleotides match TRBD1. Germline CDR1 is MNHNS and CDR2 is SASEGT. CDR3 size: 15 residues. V was pared by 3 bases and J by 2 bases, with 5 bases of the junction left unmatched. CDR3 DNA: TGTGCCAGCAGTGATTTTGCAGGGGGCAACACTGAAGCTTTCTTT. The encoded protein is CASSDFAGGNTEAFF.

V usage is TRBV6-2 or TRBV6-3 and J usage is TRBJ2-7, with a tentative D call TRBD2 (6 bases). CDR1 is MNHEY, CDR2 SVGEGT, per germline. V dropped 6 bases and J dropped 5 bases, with 23 bases sitting between them. This CDR3 comprises 16 residues. The CDR3 DNA reads TGTGCCAGCAGCAAGGAGGGCACCCCCTCATTCCACGAGCAGTACTTC. Protein product: CASSKEGTPSFHEQYF.

The V gene is TRBV28, the J gene TRBJ2-7, with 12 bases matching TRBD1. CDR3 size: 15 residues. V trimming: 3 bases; J trimming: 4 bases; junction bases outside the gene matches: 4. Germline V gene sequence: CDR1 MDHEN, CDR2 SYDVKM. This CDR3 reads CASSFPGQGAYEQYF. CDR3 nucleotides: TGTGCCAGCAGTTTCCCGGGACAGGGGGCTTACGAGCAGTACTTC. Complete variable domain (other parts from reference TRBV28 and TRBJ2-7): DVKVTQSSRYLVKRTGEKVFLECVQDMDHENMFWYRQDPGLGLRLIYFSYDVKMKEKGDIPEGYSVSREKKERFSLILESASTNQTSMYLCASSFPGQGAYEQYFGPGTRLTVT.

This clone has just a few counts. J is TRBJ1-1 and V is TRBV11-3; D possibly corresponds to TRBD1 (6 bases). The germline V gene has CDR1 SGHNT and CDR2 YENEEA. This CDR3 region has 16 residues. V lost 0 bases and J lost 1, with 12 bases in between. The CDR3 DNA reads as TGTGCCAGCAGCTTAGATGGGAGGGGGGGGAACACTGAAGCTTTCTTT. Its protein is CASSLDGRGGNTEAFF.

The chain carries TRBV11-2 and TRBJ2-7, with D perhaps TRBD2 (5 bases). Germline V CDR1 and CDR2: SGHAT, FQNNGV. This CDR3 contains 18 residues. V shed 0 bases and J shed 2 bases, with 20 bases lying between them. CDR3 residues: CASSLDTEVAFPPYEQYF. The CDR3 region has the DNA TGTGCCAGCAGCTTAGATACGGAGGTGGCTTTTCCCCCCTACGAGCAGTACTTC. The variable domain in full, completed from reference TRBV11-2 and TRBJ2-7, reads EAGVAQSPRYKIIEKRQSVAFWCNPISGHATLYWYQQILGQGPKLLIQFQNNGVVDDSQLPKDRFSAERLKGVDSTLKIQPAKLEDSAVYLCASSLDTEVAFPPYEQYFGPGTRLTVT.

This sequence joins TRBV4-2 and TRBJ2-7; TRBD1 aligns across 8 bases. The ends lost 5 bases at V and 2 bases at J; junction bases unmatched: 2. This CDR3 contains 13 residues. Germline V gene sequence: CDR1 LGHNA, CDR2 YNFKEQ. The CDR3 is CASSSGGPYEQYF. The CDR3 coding sequence is TGTGCCAGCAGCTCAGGGGGCCCCTACGAGCAGTACTTC.

The CDR3 spells CASSLATELSSYNEQFF. CDR3 sequence (DNA): TGTGCCAGCAGCTTGGCCACCGAGTTAAGCTCCTACAATGAGCAGTTCTTC. This chain links TRBV5-4 with TRBJ2-1; D unresolved. Trimming removed 0 bases at V and 0 bases at J, with 13 bases between. The CDR3 extends over 17 amino acids. Germline-derived CDR1 and CDR2 are SGHNT and YYREEE (reference sequence).

There are a few counts of this clone. The chain couples TRBV21-1 to TRBJ1-2; the table's D call TRBD1 went unverified against the DNA. TRBV21-1 has pseudogene status. CDR3 length equals 17 residues. In DNA form, the CDR3 reads TGTGCCAGCAGCAAAGCTATTTGGGACAGGGGGGACTATGGCTACACCTTC. As protein: CASSKAIWDRGDYGYTF.

The chain joins TRBV27 to TRBJ2-6, with 7 bases lining up with TRBD1. The CDR3 runs 15 residues. With 6 bases clipped from V and 1 base from J, the junction kept 3 bases outside the gene matches. Germline V gene sequence: CDR1 MNHEY, CDR2 SMNVEV (reference sequence). Here the CDR3 DNA reads TGTGCCAGCAGCGACAGGGCGTCTGGGGCCAACGTCCTGACTTTC. Its protein product is CASSDRASGANVLTF.

This clone is a singleton in its sample. This chain connects TRBV6-2 or TRBV6-3 to TRBJ2-7; 9 nucleotides match TRBD1. The CDR3 totals 16 residues. V lost 2 bases, J lost 1 base, and 6 bases stayed unmatched. Germline CDR1 is MNHEY and CDR2 is SVGEGT. CDR3: CASSYPRQGGSYEQYF. For the CDR3, the DNA is TGTGCCAGCAGTTACCCGCGACAGGGGGGGTCCTACGAGCAGTACTTC.

The chain links TRBV12-3 or TRBV12-4 to TRBJ1-6; D may be TRBD1 (6 bases). The CDR3 runs 13 residues. The V end was cut by 6 bases, the J end by 9 bases, with 12 bases between. This CDR3 reads CASRVTGSSPLHF. The DNA of the CDR3 is TGTGCCAGCAGGGTAACAGGGAGTTCACCCCTCCACTTT.

The chain recombines TRBV6-6 with TRBJ1-1; D not certain. Germline V gives CDR1 MNHNY, CDR2 SVGAGI (reference sequence). The CDR3 has 15 amino acids. V was clipped by 5 bases and J by 0 bases, with 13 bases between them. The CDR3, as DNA: TGTGCCAGCAGTCCCCCCGACATGTTGAACACTGAAGCTTTCTTT. Translation: CASSPPDMLNTEAFF.

The V call is TRBV9, the J call TRBJ2-7, with D possibly being TRBD1 (6 bases). The CDR3 length is 14 residues. V gave up 4 bases and J gave up 2 bases, with 13 bases separating them. Germline V gene data show CDR1 as SGDLS and CDR2 as YYNGEE. In DNA form, the CDR3 reads TGTGCCAGCAGCTCTACCGGACAGACCTACGAGCAGTACTTC. It specifies CASSSTGQTYEQYF.

The chain recombines TRBV11-2 with TRBJ2-5, with 10 bases matching TRBD2. CDR1 and CDR2 from the germline V gene are SGHAT and FQNNGV. V was pared by 5 bases and J by 4 bases, with 7 bases of the junction left unmatched. The CDR3 spans 15 residues. DNA of the CDR3: TGTGCCAGCAGCCGAGCGGGGGGGGCCGCAGAGACCCAGTACTTC. Amino acids: CASSRAGGAAETQYF.

CDR3 coding DNA: TGTGCCAGCAGTGAAGCAACGGGAGATCACTACGAGCAGTACTTC. Its protein product is CASSEATGDHYEQYF. The rearrangement links TRBV6-1 to TRBJ2-7; the D gene is possibly TRBD2 (6 bases). This CDR3 spans 15 amino acids. Germline V CDR1 and CDR2: MNHNS, SASEGT. Trimming left V 0 bases short and J 3 bases short, with 12 bases between.

The rearrangement links TRBV5-8 to TRBJ2-7; the D gene is possibly TRBD1 (6 bases). The CDR3 contains 16 residues. The V gene lost 4 bases and the J gene lost 3 bases, with 20 bases spanning the gap. Germline lookup yields CDR1 SGHTS and CDR2 YDEGEE. The chain's CDR3 is CASSPLGAQQGYEQYF. The CDR3 coding sequence is TGTGCCAGCAGCCCTCTTGGGGCTCAACAGGGCTACGAGCAGTACTTC.

V usage is TRBV7-3 and J usage is TRBJ2-5; TRBD2 matches 7 bases. Germline V lookup: CDR1 SGHTA, CDR2 FQGTGA. The V gene end was trimmed by 8 bases and the J gene end by 3 bases; junction bases not matched to a gene: 6. The CDR3 totals 13 residues. The CDR3 DNA reads as TGTGCCAGCGGCAGAGGGACTAAAGAGACCCAGTACTTC. Residues: CASGRGTKETQYF.

This rearrangement joins TRBV29-1 to TRBJ2-1; 12 bases are a match to TRBD2. From germline, CDR1 is SQVTM and CDR2 ANQGSEA. Losses at the gene ends were 2 bases for V and 9 bases for J; bases not matched to a gene: 5. CDR3 length equals 14 residues. The chain's CDR3 is CSVETTSGRTEQFF. For the CDR3, the DNA is TGCAGCGTTGAAACAACTAGCGGGAGGACTGAGCAGTTCTTC.

This chain uses TRBV5-4 with TRBJ2-5, with TRBD2 identical over 10 bases. The CDR3 covers 15 residues. The germline CDR1 and CDR2 sequences are SGHNT and YYREEE (reference sequence). J was trimmed by 2 bases and V by 2 bases; bases with no gene match: 3. The CDR3 DNA sequence: TGTGCCAGCAGCTTCTCTAGCGGGGGACAAGAGACCCAGTACTTC. Its translation: CASSFSSGGQETQYF. The full variable domain, its missing parts supplied by reference TRBV5-4 and TRBJ2-5, is ETGVTQSPTHLIKTRGQQVTLRCSSQSGHNTVSWYQQALGQGPQFIFQYYREEENGRGNFPPRFSGLQFPNYSSELNVNALELDDSALYLCASSFSSGGQETQYFGPGTRLLVL.

The gene calls are TRBV6-5 and TRBJ2-7, with 7 bases lining up with TRBD2. The ends lost 6 bases at V and 3 bases at J; junction bases unmatched: 5. CDR1 and CDR2 from the germline V gene are MNHEY and SVGAGI. The CDR3 is 13 residues long. CDR3 in amino acids: CASRSGAHYEQYF. Here the CDR3 DNA reads TGTGCCAGCAGGAGCGGGGCCCACTACGAGCAGTACTTC.

A few counts support this clone. The V gene is TRBV7-9, the J gene TRBJ1-5; possibly TRBD1 for D (5 bases). CDR3 length: 13 residues. CDR1 and CDR2 (germline): SEHNR, FQNEAQ (reference sequence). Trimming took 4 bases from V and 4 from J, leaving 8 bases between them. CDR3 bases: TGTGCCAGCAGCTGGGGGGAGAATCAGCCCCAGCATTTT. Amino acid sequence: CASSWGENQPQHF.

This clone showed up just a few times. This chain connects TRBV4-3 to TRBJ1-2, with D unresolved. V gave up 1 base and J gave up 4 bases, with 13 bases separating them. This CDR3 has 15 amino acids. Per germline, CDR1 LGHNA and CDR2 YSLEER. This chain's CDR3 is CASSQGQAVTYGYTF. The CDR3 bases are TGCGCCAGCAGCCAAGGCCAAGCGGTTACCTATGGCTACACCTTC.

CDR3 loop: CASSFRLAGAGATDTQYF. In DNA, the CDR3 is TGTGCCAGCAGCTTCCGACTAGCGGGAGCCGGGGCCACAGATACGCAGTATTTT. The rearrangement joins TRBV7-3 to TRBJ2-3; TRBD2 aligns across 12 bases. The CDR3 totals 18 residues. Trimming cost V 3 bases and J 2 bases; bases outside gene matches: 9. Germline-derived CDR1 and CDR2 are SGHTA and FQGTGA.